One and the same sample provided the 29 T cell receptor beta chains below, sequenced in a study of CXCR3-negative and CXCR3-positive naive CD8 T cells. Study results and limitations: Comparison of naive cells showed more hydrophobic TRB CDR3s in CXCR3-positive than in CXCR3-negative naive cells.

Their antigen targets remain unknown. TRB cDNA libraries were made by UMI-labeled 5' RACE. One entry per CDR3 protein, without DNA, is what TCRdb gives after re-calling the 5' RACE reads. This sample's clone table lists 60,000 to 65,000 distinct CDR3 sequences. The sequencing sample was made of naive CXCR3+ CD8+ T cells from blood. Specified subset: CD45RO-CCR7+CD27+CD95- naive CD8+ T cells expressing CXCR3 (TNR3+). The source is a human donor in good health. Some clones in this sample may be carry-over from other donors' samples.

V and J are TRBV25-1 and TRBJ1-2; the TCRdb D gene call, TRBD1, has no DNA to confirm it. This CDR3 has 13 residues. The germline V gene encodes CDR1 MGHDK and CDR2 SYGVNS. The CDR3 loop reads CASSRDGPYGYTF.

The J gene is TRBJ2-1, the V gene TRBV5-5. Germline CDR1 and CDR2: SGHKS and YYEKEE (reference sequence). The CDR3 totals 12 residues. CDR3 residues: CASSLESAEQFF. Together with reference TRBV5-5 and TRBJ2-1, the CDR3 gives the full variable domain: DAGVTQSPTHLIKTRGQQVTLRCSPISGHKSVSWYQQVLGQGPQFIFQYYEKEERGRGNFPDRFSARQFPNYSSELNVNALLLGDSALYLCASSLESAEQFFGPGTRLTVL.

The rearrangement joins TRBV29-1 to TRBJ2-1; without DNA, the TCRdb call of TRBD2 cannot be checked. This CDR3 region has 15 residues. Germline V lookup: CDR1 SQVTM, CDR2 ANQGSEA. Here the CDR3 reads CSVVILATSYNEQFF.

This chain links TRBV6-5 with TRBJ2-7; the D call of TRBD1 rests on TCRdb alone, since no DNA is present to check it. The CDR3 has 15 residues. From germline, CDR1 is MNHEY and CDR2 SVGAGI. The CDR3 sequence is CASSYGRGLPYEQYF.

This chain uses TRBV12-3 or TRBV12-4 with TRBJ1-4; TCRdb's D call, TRBD1, is unchecked because there is no DNA. This CDR3 spans 15 amino acids. This CDR3 is CASRTSGRTNEKLFF.

This chain connects TRBV7-8 to TRBJ1-6; TCRdb lists TRBD1, though no DNA is available to test this call. The length of the CDR3 is 18 residues. Germline V CDR1 and CDR2: SGHVS, FQNEAQ. CDR3 amino acids: CASSLAHGAGARNSPLHF.

The CDR3 is CASSLIGGEQFF. The chain is built from TRBV7-3 and TRBJ2-1; TCRdb calls TRBD1, which cannot be checked without DNA. The CDR3 loop spans 12 amino acids. Germline lookup yields CDR1 SGHTA and CDR2 FQGTGA.

This chain connects TRBV5-5 to TRBJ2-7; TCRdb's D call of TRBD1 is untestable without DNA. This CDR3 spans 14 amino acids. Germline V gene sequence: CDR1 SGHKS, CDR2 YYEKEE (reference sequence). The CDR3 reads CASSFPGGHYEQYF.

The chain uses TRBV7-3 and TRBJ2-1; the D call of TRBD1 rests on TCRdb alone, since no DNA is present to check it. The CDR3 length is 16 residues. Germline V gives CDR1 SGHTA, CDR2 FQGTGA. The CDR3 sequence is CASSSLSGVGYNEQFF. Full variable domain (remainder filled in from reference TRBV7-3 and TRBJ2-1): GAGVSQTPSNKVTEKGKYVELRCDPISGHTALYWYRQSLGQGPEFLIYFQGTGAADDSGLPNDRFFAVRPEGSVSTLKIQRTERGDSAVYLCASSSLSGVGYNEQFFGPGTRLTVL.

The CDR3 sequence is CASSLDYNEQFF. The chain uses TRBV7-9 and TRBJ2-1. The CDR3 sequence is 12 residues long. In germline, CDR1 is SEHNR, CDR2 FQNEAQ (reference sequence). Together with reference TRBV7-9 and TRBJ2-1, the CDR3 gives the full variable domain: DTGVSQNPRHKITKRGQNVTFRCDPISEHNRLYWYRQTLGQGPEFLTYFQNEAQLEKSRLLSDRFSAERPKGSFSTLEIQRTEQGDSAMYLCASSLDYNEQFFGPGTRLTVL.

This chain links TRBV6-5 with TRBJ2-7; the TCRdb D gene call, TRBD1, has no DNA to confirm it. The germline V gene has CDR1 MNHEY and CDR2 SVGAGI. This CDR3 has 13 amino acids. The CDR3 is CASSYWQGGEQYF.

The rearrangement links TRBV29-1 to TRBJ2-2; TCRdb names TRBD1, which stays unverified in the absence of DNA. The germline CDR1 and CDR2 sequences are SQVTM and ANQGSEA. CDR3 length: 15 residues. CDR3 loop: CSVLGAGGESGELFF.

This sequence joins TRBV28 and TRBJ2-1. This CDR3 contains 12 residues. CDR1 is MDHEN, CDR2 SYDVKM, per germline. The CDR3 here is CAILDGHNEQFF.

This clonotype is deemed medium-sized by its frequency. This chain links TRBV4-3 with TRBJ2-1; TCRdb's D gene call, TRBD1, goes unchecked for lack of DNA. The germline V gene encodes CDR1 LGHNA and CDR2 YSLEER. CDR3 size: 13 residues. CDR3 residues: CASSQVQGSEQFF.

The chain uses TRBV21-1 and TRBJ1-4; TCRdb calls TRBD1, which cannot be checked without DNA. TRBV21-1 is an annotated pseudogene. The CDR3 runs to 15 residues. CDR3 in amino acids: CASRTRMPGGEKLFF.

The chain couples TRBV13 to TRBJ2-1; TCRdb gives TRBD1 as the D gene, but with no DNA this cannot be confirmed. Per germline, CDR1 PRHDT and CDR2 FYEKMQ (reference sequence). This CDR3 has 15 amino acids. The CDR3 spells CASSSNRDRYNEQFF. The whole variable domain, remainder taken from reference TRBV13 and TRBJ2-1, is AAGVIQSPRHLIKEKRETATLKCYPIPRHDTVYWYQQGPGQDPQFLISFYEKMQSDKGSIPDRFSAQQFSDYHSELNMSSLELGDSALYFCASSSNRDRYNEQFFGPGTRLTVL.

This chain links TRBV4-3 with TRBJ1-2; the D call from TCRdb, TRBD1, cannot be confirmed without DNA. CDR1 is LGHNA, CDR2 YSLEER, per germline. The CDR3 is 15 residues long. CDR3 sequence: CASSAGQGAIYGYTF.

The chain couples TRBV29-1 to TRBJ2-1; TCRdb reports TRBD2, a call that lacks DNA to check it against. Germline values: CDR1 SQVTM, CDR2 ANQGSEA. The CDR3 spans 14 residues. The CDR3 is CSVDGSGRPTEQFF.

The chain has TRBV5-6 and TRBJ2-2; TCRdb indicates TRBD1, and absent DNA this call remains unverified. Germline V gives CDR1 SGHDT, CDR2 YYEEEE. CDR3 size: 14 residues. The CDR3 loop is CASSADSNTGELFF.

The rearrangement joins TRBV29-1 to TRBJ1-2; with no DNA, the TCRdb D assignment of TRBD1 cannot be verified. This CDR3 is 15 amino acids long. Germline V gene data show CDR1 as SQVTM and CDR2 as ANQGSEA. This chain's CDR3 is CSVEDWGRVDYGYTF.

This rearrangement joins TRBV29-1 to TRBJ2-7. The CDR3 extends over 13 amino acids. CDR1 and CDR2 (germline): SQVTM, ANQGSEA. This chain's CDR3 is CSVEDGRTYEQYF.

The rearrangement joins TRBV20-1 to TRBJ1-6. Germline CDR1 reads DFQATT; CDR2 reads SNEGSKA (reference sequence). This CDR3 contains 13 residues. CDR3 sequence reads: CSARVGSDSPLHF.

The V gene is TRBV4-2, the J gene TRBJ2-7. The CDR3 contains 14 residues. CDR1 and CDR2 from the germline V gene are LGHNA and YNFKEQ. The CDR3 spells CASSQAESSYEQYF.

The chain combines TRBV6-4 with TRBJ2-3. This CDR3 spans 13 amino acids. The germline V gene encodes CDR1 MRHNA and CDR2 SNTAGT. The CDR3 sequence: CASSDSDTDTQYF.

The chain joins TRBV5-1 to TRBJ2-5; TCRdb names TRBD2, which stays unverified in the absence of DNA. Germline lookup yields CDR1 SGHRS and CDR2 YFSETQ. CDR3 length: 16 amino acids. The CDR3 spells CASSLDNSGGQETQYF.

The gene calls are TRBV27 and TRBJ2-7; the D call of TRBD1 rests on TCRdb alone, since no DNA is present to check it. CDR3 length: 20 residues. Per germline, CDR1 MNHEY and CDR2 SMNVEV (reference sequence). CDR3 region: CASSSSGTALYGVCSYEQYF.

This chain uses TRBV29-1 with TRBJ1-1. The CDR3 totals 12 residues. Per germline, CDR1 SQVTM and CDR2 ANQGSEA. The CDR3 spells CSVKIGSTEAFF.

The chain carries TRBV29-1 and TRBJ2-1; TCRdb reports TRBD2, a call that lacks DNA to check it against. The CDR3 spans 14 residues. Germline CDR1 reads SQVTM; CDR2 reads ANQGSEA. CDR3 region: CSVARLEEVDEQFF.

This chain links TRBV23-1 with TRBJ2-1; TCRdb's D gene call, TRBD1, goes unchecked for lack of DNA. TRBV23-1 belongs to the ORF category, with a function that is uncertain. The length of the CDR3 is 13 residues. The CDR3 spells CAARDSPYNEQFF.